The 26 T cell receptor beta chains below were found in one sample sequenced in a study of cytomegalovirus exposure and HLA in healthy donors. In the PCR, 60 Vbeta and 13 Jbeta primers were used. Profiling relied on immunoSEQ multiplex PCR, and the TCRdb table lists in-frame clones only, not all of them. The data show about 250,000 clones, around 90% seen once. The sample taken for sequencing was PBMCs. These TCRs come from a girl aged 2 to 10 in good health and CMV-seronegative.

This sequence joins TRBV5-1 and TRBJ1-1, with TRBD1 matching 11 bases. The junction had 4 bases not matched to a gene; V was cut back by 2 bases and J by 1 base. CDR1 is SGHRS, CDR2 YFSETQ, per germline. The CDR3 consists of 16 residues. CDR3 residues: CASSFGQGARNTEAFF. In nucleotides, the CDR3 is TGCGCCAGCAGCTTCGGACAGGGGGCTCGGAACACTGAAGCTTTCTTT.

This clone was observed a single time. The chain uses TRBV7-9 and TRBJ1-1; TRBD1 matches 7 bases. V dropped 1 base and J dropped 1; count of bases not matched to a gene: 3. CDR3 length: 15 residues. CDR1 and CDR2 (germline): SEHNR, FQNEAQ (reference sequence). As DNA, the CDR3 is TGTGCCAGCAGCTTAGGAGGGGGCCCGAACACTGAAGCTTTCTTT. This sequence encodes CASSLGGGPNTEAFF.

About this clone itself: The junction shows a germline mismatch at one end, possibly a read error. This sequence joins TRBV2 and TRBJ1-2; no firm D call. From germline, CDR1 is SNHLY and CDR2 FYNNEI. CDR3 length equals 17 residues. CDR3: CASIRRVILGRNYGHTF. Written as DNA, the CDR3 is TGTGCCAGCATTAGGAGGGTGATCCTCGGGCGGAACTATGGCCACACCTTC.

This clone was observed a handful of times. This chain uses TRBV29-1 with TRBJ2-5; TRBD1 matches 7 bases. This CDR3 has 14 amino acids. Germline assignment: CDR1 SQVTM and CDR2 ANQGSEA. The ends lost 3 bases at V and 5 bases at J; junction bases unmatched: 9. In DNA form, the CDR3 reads TGCAGCGTTGATGTCAGACAGGGTCGGGAGACCCAGTACTTC. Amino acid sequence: CSVDVRQGRETQYF. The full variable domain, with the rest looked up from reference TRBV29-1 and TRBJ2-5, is SAVISQKPSRDICQRGTSLTIQCQVDSQVTMMFWYRQQPGQSLTLIATANQGSEATYESGFVIDKFPISRPNLTFSTLTVSNMSPEDSSIYLCSVDVRQGRETQYFGPGTRLLVL.

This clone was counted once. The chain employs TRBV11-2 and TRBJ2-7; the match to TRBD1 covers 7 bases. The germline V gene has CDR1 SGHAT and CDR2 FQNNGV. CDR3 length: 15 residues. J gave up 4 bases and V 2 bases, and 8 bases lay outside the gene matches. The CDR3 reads CASSLYGTAIYEQYF. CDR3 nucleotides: TGTGCCAGCAGCTTATACGGGACAGCAATATACGAGCAGTACTTC.

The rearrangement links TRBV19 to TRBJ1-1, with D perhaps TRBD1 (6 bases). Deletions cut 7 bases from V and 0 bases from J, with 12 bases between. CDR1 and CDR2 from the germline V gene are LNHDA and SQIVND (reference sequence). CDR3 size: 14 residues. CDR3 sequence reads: CASISDRLNTEAFF. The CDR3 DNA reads TGTGCCAGTATCTCCGACAGGCTGAACACTGAAGCTTTCTTT.

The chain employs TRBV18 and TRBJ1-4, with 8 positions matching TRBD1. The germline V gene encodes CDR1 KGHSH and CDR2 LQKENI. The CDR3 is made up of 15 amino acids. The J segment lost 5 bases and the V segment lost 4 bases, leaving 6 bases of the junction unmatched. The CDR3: CASSLSGQENEKLFF. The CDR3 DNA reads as TGTGCCAGCTCACTCTCGGGACAGGAGAATGAAAAACTGTTTTTT.

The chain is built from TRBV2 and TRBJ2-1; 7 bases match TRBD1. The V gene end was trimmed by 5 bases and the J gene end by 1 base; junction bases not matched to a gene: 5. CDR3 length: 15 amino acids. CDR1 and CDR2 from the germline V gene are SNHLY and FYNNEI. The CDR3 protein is CASSKTGMSYNEQFF. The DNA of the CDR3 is TGTGCCAGCAGTAAGACAGGGATGTCCTACAATGAGCAGTTCTTC.

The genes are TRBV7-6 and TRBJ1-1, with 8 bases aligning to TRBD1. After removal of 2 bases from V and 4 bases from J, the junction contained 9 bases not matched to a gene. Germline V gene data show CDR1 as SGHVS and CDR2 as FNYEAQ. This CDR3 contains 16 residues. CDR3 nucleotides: TGTGCCAGCAGCTTATCTGGACAGGGAAAGGGCACTGAAGCTTTCTTT. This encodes CASSLSGQGKGTEAFF. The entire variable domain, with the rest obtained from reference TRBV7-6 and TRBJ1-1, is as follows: GAGVSQSPRYKVTKRGQDVALRCDPISGHVSLYWYRQALGQGPEFLTYFNYEAQQDKSGLPNDRFSAERPEGSISTLTIQRTEQRDSAMYRCASSLSGQGKGTEAFFGQGTRLTVV.

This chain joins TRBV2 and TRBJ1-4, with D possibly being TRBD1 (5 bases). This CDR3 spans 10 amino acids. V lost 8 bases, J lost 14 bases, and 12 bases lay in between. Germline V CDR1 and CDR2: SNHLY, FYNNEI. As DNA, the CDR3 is TGTGCCAGCGGCTCAGGGAGGCTGTTTTTT. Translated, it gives CASGSGRLFF. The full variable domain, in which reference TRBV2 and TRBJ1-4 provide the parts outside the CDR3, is EPEVTQTPSHQVTQMGQEVILRCVPISNHLYFYWYRQILGQKVEFLVSFYNNEISEKSEIFDDQFSVERPDGSNFTLKIRSTKLEDSAMYFCASGSGRLFFGSGTQLSVL.

The CDR3 DNA is TGCAGCGCTACAGGACAGGGGAGAGAAGCAACTAATGAAAAACTGTTTTTT. It translates to CSATGQGREATNEKLFF. The rearrangement joins TRBV29-1 to TRBJ1-4, with TRBD1 matching 9 bases. The V gene end was trimmed by 7 bases and the J gene end by 0 bases; junction bases not matched to a gene: 12. The CDR3 loop spans 17 amino acids. Germline V gene data show CDR1 as SQVTM and CDR2 as ANQGSEA.

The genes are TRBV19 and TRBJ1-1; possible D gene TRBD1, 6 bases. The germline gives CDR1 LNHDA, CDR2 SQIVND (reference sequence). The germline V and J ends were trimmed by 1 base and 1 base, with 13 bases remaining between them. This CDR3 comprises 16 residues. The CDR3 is CASSIGRGSGNTEAFF. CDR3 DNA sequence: TGTGCCAGTAGTATAGGCAGGGGAAGTGGGAACACTGAAGCTTTCTTT.

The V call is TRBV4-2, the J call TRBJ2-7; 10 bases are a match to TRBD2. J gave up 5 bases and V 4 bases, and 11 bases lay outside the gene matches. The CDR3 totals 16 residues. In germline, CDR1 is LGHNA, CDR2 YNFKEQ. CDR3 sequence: CASSPSGASGGDEQYF. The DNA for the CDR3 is TGTGCCAGCAGCCCTTCTGGGGCTAGCGGGGGCGACGAGCAGTACTTC.

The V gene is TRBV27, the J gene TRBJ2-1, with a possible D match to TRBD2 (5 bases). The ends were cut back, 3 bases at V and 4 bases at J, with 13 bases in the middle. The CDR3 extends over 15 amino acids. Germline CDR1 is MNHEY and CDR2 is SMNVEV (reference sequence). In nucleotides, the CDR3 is TGTGCCAGCAGTTTCGGTGGGAGCGATTACAATGAGCAGTTCTTC. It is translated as CASSFGGSDYNEQFF.

CDR3 DNA: TGTGCCAGCAGCGCATGGGACAGGGTGAACACCGGGGAGCTGTTTTTT. This translates into CASSAWDRVNTGELFF. The chain combines TRBV7-3 with TRBJ2-2; 9 positions match TRBD1. The V and J ends lost 5 bases and 1 base, in that order; junction bases with no gene match: 5. CDR1 SGHTA and CDR2 FQGTGA come from the germline V gene. The CDR3 loop spans 16 amino acids. Complete variable domain (other parts from reference TRBV7-3 and TRBJ2-2): GAGVSQTPSNKVTEKGKYVELRCDPISGHTALYWYRQSLGQGPEFLIYFQGTGAADDSGLPNDRFFAVRPEGSVSTLKIQRTERGDSAVYLCASSAWDRVNTGELFFGEGSRLTVL.

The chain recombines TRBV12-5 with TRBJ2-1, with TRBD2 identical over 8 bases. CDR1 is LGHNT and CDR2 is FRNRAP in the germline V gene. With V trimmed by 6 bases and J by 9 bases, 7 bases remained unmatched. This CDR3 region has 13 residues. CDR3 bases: TGTGCTAGTGGGGAAGCAGCGGGGGTTGAGCAGTTCTTC. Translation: CASGEAAGVEQFF. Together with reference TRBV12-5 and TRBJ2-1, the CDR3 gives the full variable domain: DARVTQTPRHKVTEMGQEVTMRCQPILGHNTVFWYRQTMMQGLELLAYFRNRAPLDDSGMPKDRFSAEMPDATLATLKIQPSEPRDSAVYFCASGEAAGVEQFFGPGTRLTVL.

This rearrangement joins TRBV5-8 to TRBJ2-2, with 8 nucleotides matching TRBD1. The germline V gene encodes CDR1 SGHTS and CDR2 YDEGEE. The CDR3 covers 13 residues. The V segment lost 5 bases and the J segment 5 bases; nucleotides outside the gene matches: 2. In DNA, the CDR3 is TGTGCCAGCAGGAACAGGGGGACCGGGGAGCTGTTTTTT. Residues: CASRNRGTGELFF.

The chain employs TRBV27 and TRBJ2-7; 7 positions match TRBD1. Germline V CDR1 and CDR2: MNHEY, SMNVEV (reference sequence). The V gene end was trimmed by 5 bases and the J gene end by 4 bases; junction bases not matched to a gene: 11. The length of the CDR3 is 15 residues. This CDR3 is CASSRGPTRVYEQYF. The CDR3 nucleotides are TGTGCCAGCAGTAGGGGGCCAACCAGGGTTTACGAGCAGTACTTC.

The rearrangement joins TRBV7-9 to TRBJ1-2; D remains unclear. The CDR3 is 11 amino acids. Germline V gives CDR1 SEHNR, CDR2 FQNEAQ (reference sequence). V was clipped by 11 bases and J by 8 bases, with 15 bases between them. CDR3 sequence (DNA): TGTGCCTCCGGGGAGGTTTTGGGCTACACCTTC. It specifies CASGEVLGYTF.

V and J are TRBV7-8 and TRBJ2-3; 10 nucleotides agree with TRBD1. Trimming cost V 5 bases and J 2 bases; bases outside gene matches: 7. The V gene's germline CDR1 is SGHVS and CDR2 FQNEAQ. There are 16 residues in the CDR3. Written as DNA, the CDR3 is TGTGCCAGCAGCCTTACCGGGACAGGGGCCACAGATACGCAGTATTTT. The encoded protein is CASSLTGTGATDTQYF.

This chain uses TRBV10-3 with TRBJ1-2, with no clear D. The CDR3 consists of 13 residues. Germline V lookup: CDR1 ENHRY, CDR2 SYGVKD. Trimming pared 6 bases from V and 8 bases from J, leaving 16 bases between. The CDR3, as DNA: TGTGCCATCAGAGAGGACGGACTTGGGGGCTACACCTTC. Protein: CAIREDGLGGYTF.

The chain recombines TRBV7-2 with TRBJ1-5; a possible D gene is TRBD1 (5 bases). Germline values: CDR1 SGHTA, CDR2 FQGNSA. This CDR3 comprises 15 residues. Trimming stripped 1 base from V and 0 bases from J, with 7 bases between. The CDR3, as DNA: TGTGCCAGCAGCTTAGGGACACATAGCAATCAGCCCCAGCATTTT. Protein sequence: CASSLGTHSNQPQHF.

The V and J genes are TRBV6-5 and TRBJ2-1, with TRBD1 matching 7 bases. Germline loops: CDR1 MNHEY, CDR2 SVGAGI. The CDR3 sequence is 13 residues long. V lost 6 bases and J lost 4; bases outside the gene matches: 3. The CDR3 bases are TGTGCCAGCAGCAACAGGGGATACAATGAGCAGTTCTTC. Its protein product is CASSNRGYNEQFF.

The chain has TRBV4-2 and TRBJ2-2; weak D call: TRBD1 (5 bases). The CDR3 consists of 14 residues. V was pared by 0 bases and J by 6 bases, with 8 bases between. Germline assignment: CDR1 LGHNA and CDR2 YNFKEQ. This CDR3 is CASSQDVGPGELFF. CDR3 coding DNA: TGTGCCAGCAGCCAAGACGTGGGGCCCGGGGAGCTGTTTTTT.

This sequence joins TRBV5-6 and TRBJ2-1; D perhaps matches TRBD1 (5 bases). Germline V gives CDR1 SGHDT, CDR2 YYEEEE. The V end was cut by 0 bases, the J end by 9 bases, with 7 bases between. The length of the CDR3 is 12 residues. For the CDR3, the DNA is TGTGCCAGCAGCTTGGGGGGCGGTGAGCAGTTCTTC. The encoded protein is CASSLGGGEQFF. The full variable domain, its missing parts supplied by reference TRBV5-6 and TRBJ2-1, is DAGVTQSPTHLIKTRGQQVTLRCSPKSGHDTVSWYQQALGQGPQFIFQYYEEEERQRGNFPDRFSGHQFPNYSSELNVNALLLGDSALYLCASSLGGGEQFFGPGTRLTVL.

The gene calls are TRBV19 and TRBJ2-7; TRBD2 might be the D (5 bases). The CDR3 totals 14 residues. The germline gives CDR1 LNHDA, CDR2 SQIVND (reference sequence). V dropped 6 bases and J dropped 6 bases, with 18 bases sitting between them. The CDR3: CASRTYGLDSEQYF. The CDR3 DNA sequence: TGTGCCAGTAGGACCTATGGATTGGACTCCGAGCAGTACTTC.